One and the same sample provided the 32 T cell receptor beta chains below, sequenced in a study of shared clonotypes between healthy human individuals. Using immunoSEQ multiplex PCR, the repertoire was profiled, and TCRdb retains in-frame clones only, with some absent. The sample lists more than 900,000 clones, approximately 80% occurring once. Sequenced input: memory CD4+ T cells from PBMCs. Specified subset: CD45RA-negative fraction. These receptors originate from a man between 18 and 35 years old in good health. Some clones in this sample may be carry-over from other donors' samples.

This clone has a count of ten or more. This chain connects TRBV7-2 to TRBJ1-2; possible D gene TRBD1, 6 bases. CDR3 length: 14 amino acids. The V gene lost 7 bases and the J gene lost 4 bases, with 16 bases spanning the gap. From germline, CDR1 is SGHTA and CDR2 FQGNSA. CDR3 region: CASKGGSQVYGYTF. CDR3 nucleotide sequence: TGTGCCAGCAAGGGGGGGAGTCAAGTCTATGGCTACACCTTC.

The CDR3 here is CASSDRGTQYF. DNA of the CDR3: TGTGCCAGCAGCGACCGGGGTACGCAGTATTTT. V is TRBV11-2 and J is TRBJ2-3, with a possible D match to TRBD2 (5 bases). Germline V gives CDR1 SGHAT, CDR2 FQNNGV. Trimming cost V 5 bases and J 8 bases, with 8 bases left between them. The CDR3 is made up of 11 amino acids.

The V call is TRBV5-1, the J call TRBJ2-6, with D tentatively TRBD1 (6 bases). Germline assignment: CDR1 SGHRS and CDR2 YFSETQ. The CDR3 consists of 15 residues. V dropped 4 bases and J dropped 4 bases, with 12 bases sitting between them. CDR3 loop: CASSPGTSGANVLTF. The CDR3 region has the DNA TGCGCCAGCAGCCCGGGGACATCAGGGGCCAACGTCCTGACTTTC.

The sample holds a few counts of this clone. Likely a read error: the CDR3 ends without its conserved phenylalanine or tryptophan. The DNA is omitted, as the CDR3 cannot be located on it reliably, and the CDR3 follows TCRdb's listing. The chain employs TRBV27 and TRBJ2-2; whether TRBD2, the table's D call, matches the DNA was not checked. The CDR3 is 15 amino acids long, termini counted. CDR1 and CDR2 (germline): MNHEY, SMNVEV (reference sequence). CDR3 in amino acids: CASSFFTAQTRTRVL.

The CDR3 loop reads CATSVYRGRGEKLFF. Written as DNA, the CDR3 is TGTGCCACCAGCGTTTACAGGGGGCGCGGAGAAAAACTGTTTTTT. This chain connects TRBV15 to TRBJ1-4; TRBD1 matches 9 bases. Germline V gene sequence: CDR1 LNHNV, CDR2 YYDKDF (reference sequence). This CDR3 contains 15 residues. V lost 5 bases, J lost 8 bases, and 9 bases stayed unmatched.

This clone was counted once. This chain links TRBV29-1 with TRBJ1-5; possible D gene TRBD1, 6 bases. Germline CDR1 reads SQVTM; CDR2 reads ANQGSEA. The V and J ends lost 4 bases and 6 bases respectively, with 13 bases between them. The CDR3 has 13 amino acids. CDR3 DNA: TGCAGCGTTGTAACGGGGGCCGGTCAGCCCCAGCATTTT. Amino acid sequence: CSVVTGAGQPQHF. The full variable domain, completed using reference TRBV29-1 and TRBJ1-5, is SAVISQKPSRDICQRGTSLTIQCQVDSQVTMMFWYRQQPGQSLTLIATANQGSEATYESGFVIDKFPISRPNLTFSTLTVSNMSPEDSSIYLCSVVTGAGQPQHFGDGTRLSIL.

This clone is a singleton in its sample. Possible read error: a much larger clone is one base away. The identical CDR3 is also encoded by other nucleotide sequences in the sample. V gene TRBV6-5 combines with J gene TRBJ1-1; 8 positions match TRBD1. V trimming: 6 bases; J trimming: 4 bases; junction bases outside the gene matches: 4. Germline V lookup: CDR1 MNHEY, CDR2 SVGAGI. This CDR3 has 13 residues. The DNA of the CDR3 is TGTGCCAGCAGCCAACAGGGGGGCACTGAAGCTTTCTTT. Translation: CASSQQGGTEAFF.

V is TRBV5-6 and J is TRBJ2-5; 11 positions match TRBD2. The J call could be wrong; TRBJ2-7 is a better fit for the DNA end. The CDR3 runs to 15 residues. Germline CDR1 reads SGHDT; CDR2 reads YYEEEE. CDR3 in amino acids: CASSFRSGRVSEQYF. CDR3 in DNA: TGTGCCAGCAGCTTCCGTAGCGGGAGGGTCAGCGAGCAGTACTTC.

About this clone: A far larger clone is a single base away, which makes a read error likely. The chain uses TRBV19 and TRBJ2-7, with a possible D match to TRBD2 (5 bases). CDR3 length equals 14 residues. Looked up from germline, CDR1 is LNHDA and CDR2 is SQIVND (reference sequence). V dropped 6 bases and J dropped 2 bases, with 14 bases sitting between them. The CDR3 DNA is TGTGCCAGTAGCGTCGAGGGTCCCCCCTACGAGCAGTACTTC. It codes for CASSVEGPPYEQYF. Combining the CDR3 with reference TRBV19 and TRBJ2-7 gives the whole variable domain DGGITQSPKYLFRKEGQNVTLSCEQNLNHDAMYWYRQDPGQGLRLIYYSQIVNDFQKGDIAEGYSVSREKKESFPLTVTSAQKNPTAFYLCASSVEGPPYEQYFGPGTRLTVT.

This clone was seen many times. The V gene is TRBV4-1, the J gene TRBJ2-3; D uncertain. The CDR3 has 13 residues. Trimming removed 3 bases at V and 1 base at J, with 5 bases between. Germline assignment: CDR1 MGHRA and CDR2 YSYEKL. The CDR3: CASSHPRTDTQYF. The CDR3 DNA reads as TGCGCCAGCAGCCACCCGCGCACAGATACGCAGTATTTT.

V and J are TRBV7-2 and TRBJ2-1; D is possibly TRBD1 or TRBD2 (6 bases each). The germline V and J ends were trimmed by 1 base and 8 bases, with 15 bases remaining between them. CDR1 and CDR2 (germline): SGHTA, FQGNSA. The CDR3 sequence is 15 residues long. This CDR3 is CASSLGLGGRDEQFF. The DNA of the CDR3 is TGTGCCAGCAGCTTAGGACTAGGGGGAAGGGATGAGCAGTTCTTC.

This clone was picked up a small number of times. V is TRBV28 and J is TRBJ2-6, with 10 nucleotides matching TRBD1. Trimming took 4 bases from V and 0 from J; bases not matched to a gene: 12. There are 20 residues in the CDR3. The germline V gene encodes CDR1 MDHEN and CDR2 SYDVKM. The CDR3 loop is CASSSSGQGVSGSGANVLTF. In nucleotides, the CDR3 is TGTGCCAGCAGTTCCTCCGGACAGGGGGTATCAGGCTCTGGGGCCAACGTCCTGACTTTC.

The chain joins TRBV4-1 to TRBJ1-2; D is unclear. Trimming pared 0 bases from V and 4 bases from J, leaving 12 bases between. The germline V gene has CDR1 MGHRA and CDR2 YSYEKL. The CDR3 totals 15 residues. CDR3 coding DNA: TGCGCCAGCAGCCAAGAAGGGCAGGCGGGCTATGGCTACACCTTC. It yields the protein CASSQEGQAGYGYTF.

The chain employs TRBV10-3 and TRBJ2-2, with D perhaps TRBD1 or TRBD2 (5 bases each). Trimming cost V 0 bases and J 3 bases, with 5 bases left between them. The CDR3 totals 14 residues. Germline CDR1 is ENHRY and CDR2 is SYGVKD. In DNA form, the CDR3 reads TGTGCCATCAGTGAGTCGGGGGACACCGGGGAGCTGTTTTTT. Translation: CAISESGDTGELFF.

V usage is TRBV5-1 and J usage is TRBJ2-3, with 11 bases lining up with TRBD1. J lost 4 bases, V lost 4 bases, and 5 bases had no gene match. The CDR3 is made up of 15 amino acids. In germline, CDR1 is SGHRS, CDR2 YFSETQ. As DNA, the CDR3 is TGCGCCAGCAGCCAAGGGACAGGGGGGGCAGATACGCAGTATTTT. Encoded protein: CASSQGTGGADTQYF.

CDR3 nucleotides: TGTGCCAGCAGAGTGACGTTAGAAGCTTTCTTT. Protein sequence: CASRVTLEAFF. The chain recombines TRBV2 with TRBJ1-1; D is unresolved. The CDR3 is 11 residues long. V lost 6 bases and J 8 bases, leaving 10 bases between the germline ends. Per germline, CDR1 SNHLY and CDR2 FYNNEI.

The gene calls are TRBV5-1 and TRBJ2-5; TRBD2 aligns across 8 bases. CDR1 SGHRS and CDR2 YFSETQ come from the germline V gene. Unmatched junction bases numbered 8, after V lost 4 bases and J lost 3 bases. The CDR3 is made up of 15 amino acids. This chain's CDR3 is CASSPTTSAKETQYF. The CDR3 bases are TGCGCCAGCAGCCCTACGACTAGCGCCAAAGAGACCCAGTACTTC.

The chain recombines TRBV2 with TRBJ1-2, with D possibly matching TRBD1 (6 bases). The V gene lost 6 bases and the J gene lost 7 bases, with 30 bases spanning the gap. Germline values: CDR1 SNHLY, CDR2 FYNNEI. The CDR3 runs 18 residues. CDR3 coding DNA: TGTGCCAGCAGAGGCCGGGAATCCCAAAGGCTGGGGGGCGCTGGCTACACCTTC. It is translated as CASRGRESQRLGGAGYTF.

This rearrangement joins TRBV6-1 to TRBJ2-7, with D unclear. Germline V gene lookup returns CDR1 MNHNS and CDR2 SASEGT. The CDR3 sequence is 13 residues long. The V end lost 6 bases, the J end lost 5 bases, and 14 bases lay between the germline ends. CDR3 bases: TGTGCCAGCAGACTAAATTTGGGGAACGAGCAGTACTTC. This encodes CASRLNLGNEQYF.

The chain joins TRBV6-5 to TRBJ1-2; possible D gene TRBD1, 5 bases. The V end was cut by 4 bases, the J end by 5 bases, with 20 bases between. Germline V CDR1 and CDR2: MNHEY, SVGAGI. The CDR3 has 16 amino acids. CDR3 nucleotides: TGTGCCAGCAGTTTCGGCCCTTCGGGGGATGGGTATGGCTACACCTTC. Encoded protein: CASSFGPSGDGYGYTF.

The rearrangement uses TRBV7-3 and TRBJ2-2, with D unresolved. The germline V gene encodes CDR1 SGHTA and CDR2 FQGTGA. The CDR3 is made up of 13 amino acids. Between the trimmed V and J ends, which lost 6 bases and 6 bases, there was a span of 11 bases. CDR3 sequence (DNA): TGTGCCAGCAGTCAACACCAGGCCGGGGAGCTGTTTTTT. It encodes CASSQHQAGELFF. Drawing the rest from reference TRBV7-3 and TRBJ2-2, the complete variable domain is GAGVSQTPSNKVTEKGKYVELRCDPISGHTALYWYRQSLGQGPEFLIYFQGTGAADDSGLPNDRFFAVRPEGSVSTLKIQRTERGDSAVYLCASSQHQAGELFFGEGSRLTVL.

The rearrangement uses TRBV23-1 and TRBJ2-2, with 10 bases matching TRBD2. TRBV23-1 is labeled an ORF, and its function is uncertain. This CDR3 is built from 17 residues. The J segment lost 1 base and the V segment lost 3 bases, leaving 5 bases of the junction unmatched. The CDR3 DNA is TGCGCCAGCAGTCAGGTAGGGACTAGCGAGAACACCGGGGAGCTGTTTTTT. Its protein product is CASSQVGTSENTGELFF.

The chain carries TRBV2 and TRBJ2-1; D is uncertain. This CDR3 contains 12 residues. Germline values: CDR1 SNHLY, CDR2 FYNNEI. V lost 2 bases and J lost 4, with 3 bases in between. CDR3 amino acids: CASSEQYNEQFF. CDR3 coding DNA: TGTGCCAGCAGTGAACAGTACAATGAGCAGTTCTTC. The full variable domain, rest sourced from reference TRBV2 and TRBJ2-1, is EPEVTQTPSHQVTQMGQEVILRCVPISNHLYFYWYRQILGQKVEFLVSFYNNEISEKSEIFDDQFSVERPDGSNFTLKIRSTKLEDSAMYFCASSEQYNEQFFGPGTRLTVL.

In regard to this clone: Other DNA sequences in this specimen translate into the identical CDR3. The genes are TRBV18 and TRBJ1-3, with a tentative D call TRBD1 (6 bases). Germline values: CDR1 KGHSH, CDR2 LQKENI. The CDR3 extends over 14 amino acids. The V and J ends lost 3 bases and 4 bases respectively, with 10 bases between them. CDR3 protein: CASSPDSSGNTIYF. Here the CDR3 DNA reads TGTGCCAGCTCACCGGACAGTTCGGGAAACACCATATATTTT.

The chain uses TRBV18 and TRBJ2-7; D gene uncertain. Germline assignment: CDR1 KGHSH and CDR2 LQKENI. CDR3 length: 16 residues. V lost 3 bases, J lost 2 bases, and 17 bases lay in between. For the CDR3, the DNA is TGTGCCAGCTCACCCCACAGCCTCAGGAATACCTACGAGCAGTACTTC. Translated, it gives CASSPHSLRNTYEQYF.

This chain joins TRBV11-2 and TRBJ1-5; no clear D gene. The CDR3 spans 14 residues. Germline V gene data show CDR1 as SGHAT and CDR2 as FQNNGV. V lost 5 bases to trimming and J lost 5 bases, with 13 bases between them. The CDR3 sequence: CASSLALSDQPQHF. The CDR3 coding sequence is TGTGCCAGCAGCCTAGCTCTCTCTGATCAGCCCCAGCATTTT.

The chain links TRBV6-6 to TRBJ1-2; D not certain. The V end lost 6 bases, the J end lost 0 bases, and 14 bases lay between the germline ends. Germline CDR1 is MNHNY and CDR2 is SVGAGI (reference sequence). CDR3 length: 15 amino acids. The CDR3 sequence: CASRIREGSNYGYTF. CDR3 coding DNA: TGTGCCAGCAGGATTAGAGAGGGATCTAACTATGGCTACACCTTC.

The chain carries TRBV10-2 and TRBJ1-2; TRBD1 matches 7 bases. Germline loops: CDR1 WSHSY, CDR2 SAAADI. The V gene end was trimmed by 2 bases and the J gene end by 4 bases; junction bases not matched to a gene: 7. The CDR3 extends over 15 amino acids. The CDR3 DNA follows: TGCGCCAGCAGTGAGCGGGACAGCACAGGCTATGGCTACACCTTC. Translated, it gives CASSERDSTGYGYTF.

As concerns this clone: This may come from a read error, since a much larger clone is one base off. The rearrangement links TRBV6-6 to TRBJ2-3; D is ambiguous. The CDR3 covers 11 residues. Trimming stripped 6 bases from V and 2 bases from J, with 3 bases between. CDR1 is MNHNY and CDR2 is SVGAGI in the germline V gene (reference sequence). The CDR3 here is CASSLTDTQYF. CDR3 sequence (DNA): TGTGCCAGCAGCCTCACAGATACGCAGTATTTT.

Comment on this clone: Since a far larger clone is one base different, this is likely a read error. The CDR3 region is CASSPGGQETQYF. CDR3 nucleotides: TGTGCCAGCAGCCCTGGGGGGCAAGAGACCCAGTACTTC. The chain employs TRBV7-3 and TRBJ2-5, with D tentatively TRBD2 (6 bases). Per the germline V gene, CDR1 is SGHTA and CDR2 is FQGTGA. Trimming stripped 5 bases from V and 2 bases from J, with 9 bases between. CDR3 length equals 13 residues.

The chain joins TRBV2 to TRBJ2-7; 9 bases fit TRBD1. The germline V gene encodes CDR1 SNHLY and CDR2 FYNNEI. Trimming took 9 bases from V and 2 from J; bases not matched to a gene: 5. The length of the CDR3 is 13 residues. The CDR3 region is CARRTGATYEQYF. The CDR3 region has the DNA TGTGCCAGGCGGACAGGGGCGACCTACGAGCAGTACTTC.

This rearrangement joins TRBV11-2 to TRBJ1-1, with a possible D match to TRBD1 (6 bases). Germline V CDR1 and CDR2: SGHAT, FQNNGV. V was clipped by 2 bases and J by 2 bases, with 12 bases between them. The CDR3 is made up of 15 amino acids. CDR3 residues: CASSLFRGANTEAFF. CDR3 nucleotides: TGTGCCAGCAGCTTATTTCGGGGGGCAAACACTGAAGCTTTCTTT.